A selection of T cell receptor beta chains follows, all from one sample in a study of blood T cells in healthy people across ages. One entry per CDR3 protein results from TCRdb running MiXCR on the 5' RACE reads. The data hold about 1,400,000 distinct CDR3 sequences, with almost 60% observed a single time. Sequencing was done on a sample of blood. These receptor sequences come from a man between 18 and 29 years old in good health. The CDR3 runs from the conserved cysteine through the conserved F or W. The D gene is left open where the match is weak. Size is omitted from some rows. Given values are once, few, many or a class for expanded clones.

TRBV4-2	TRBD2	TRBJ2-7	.	TGTGCCAGCAGCCAAGAAGGATCCACTAGCGGGCTTTCCTACGAGCAGTACTTC	CASSQEGSTSGLSYEQYF
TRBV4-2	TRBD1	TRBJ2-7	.	TGTGCCAGCAGCCAAGGGCAGGGGGCAAACTACGAGCAGTACTTC	CASSQGQGANYEQYF
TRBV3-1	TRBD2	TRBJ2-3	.	TGTGCCAGCAGCCCTCGGGAGCGGGGGATCACAGATACGCAGTATTTT	CASSPRERGITDTQYF
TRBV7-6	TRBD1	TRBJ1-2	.	TGTGCCAGCAGCCCGCCGGGACAGGGACTTTTCTATGGCTACACCTTC	CASSPPGQGLFYGYTF
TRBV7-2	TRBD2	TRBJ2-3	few	TGTGCCAGCAGCTTAAGACTAGCGGGGTCCTCCACTTGGGATACGCAGTATTTT	CASSLRLAGSSTWDTQYF
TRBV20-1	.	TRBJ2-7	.	TGCAGTGCTAGAGATAATTTAGGGGGTAACTACGAGCAGTACTTC	CSARDNLGGNYEQYF
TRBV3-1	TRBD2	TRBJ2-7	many	TGTGCCAGCAGCGGACTAGTCTACGAGCAGTACTTC	CASSGLVYEQYF
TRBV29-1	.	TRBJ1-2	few	TGCAGCGTTGAATTGAGTAACTATGGCTACACCTTC	CSVELSNYGYTF
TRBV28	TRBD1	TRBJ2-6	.	TGTGCCAGCAGTTTATTGGGACAGGAGGGCAACGTCCTGACTTTC	CASSLLGQEGNVLTF
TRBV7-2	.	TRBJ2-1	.	TGTGCCAGCAGCACCCACACAAAACAGGGCCCCTACAATGAGCAGTTCTTC	CASSTHTKQGPYNEQFF
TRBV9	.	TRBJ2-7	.	TGTGCCAGCACCGGGGGCAAGCAGTACTTC	CASTGGKQYF
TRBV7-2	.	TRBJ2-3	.	TGTGCCAGCAGCCCTCCCGTTCGGGGGTTCACAGATACGCAGTATTTT	CASSPPVRGFTDTQYF
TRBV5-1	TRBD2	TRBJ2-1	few	TGCGCCAGCAGCTGGCGACTAGCGGGAGACAATGAGCAGTTCTTC	CASSWRLAGDNEQFF
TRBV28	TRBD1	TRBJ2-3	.	TGTGCCAGCAGCCTGTTCACAGGGGCCCGGGGAGATACGCAGTATTTT	CASSLFTGARGDTQYF
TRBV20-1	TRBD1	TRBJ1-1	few	TGCAGCAGGGGGGGAGTGAACACTGAAGCTTTCTTT	CSRGGVNTEAFF
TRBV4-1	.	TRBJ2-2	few	TGCGCCAGCAGCCAAGATCTGGGGGGGCTAGGCTGGGCCGGGGAGCTGTTTTTT	CASSQDLGGLGWAGELFF
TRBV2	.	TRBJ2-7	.	TGTGCCAGCAGTGTGGCTAGCGACCCCTACGAGCAGTACTTC	CASSVASDPYEQYF
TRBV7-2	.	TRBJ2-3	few	TGTGCCAGCAGCTTAGAACCGGGCATCACAGATACGCAGTATTTT	CASSLEPGITDTQYF
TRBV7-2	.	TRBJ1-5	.	TGTGCCAGCAGCTTATACGGACATAGCAATCAGCCCCAGCATTTT	CASSLYGHSNQPQHF
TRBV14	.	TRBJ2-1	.	TGTGCCAGCAGCCAAGTCCCCTATGAGCAGTTCTTC	CASSQVPYEQFF
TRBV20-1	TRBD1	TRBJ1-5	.	TGCAGTGCGGCCGGGACAGGGGGCCTTGGTCAGCCCCAGCATTTT	CSAAGTGGLGQPQHF
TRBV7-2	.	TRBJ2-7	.	TGTGCCAGCACCTACTCTTCCGGGACCGCCTACGAGCAGTACTTC	CASTYSSGTAYEQYF
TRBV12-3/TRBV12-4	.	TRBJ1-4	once	TGTGCCAGCAGCAGGACAGCTGCAACTAATGAAAAACTGTTTTTT	CASSRTAATNEKLFF
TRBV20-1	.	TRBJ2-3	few	TGCAGTGCTCCCTTCAGTTTTCTCCCCACAGATACGCAGTATTTT	CSAPFSFLPTDTQYF
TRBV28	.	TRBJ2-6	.	TGTGCCAGCAGTTCCACCGTGGGTTTGGGGGCCAACGTCCTGACTTTC	CASSSTVGLGANVLTF
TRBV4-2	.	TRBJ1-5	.	TGTGCCAGCAGCGAAGTAGAAGAGGAGGATCAGCCCCAGCATTTT	CASSEVEEEDQPQHF
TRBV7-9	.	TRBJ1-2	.	TGTGCCAGCAGCTTAGCTACTACCAGGCGAGGCTACACCTTC	CASSLATTRRGYTF
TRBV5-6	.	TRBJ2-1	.	TGTGCCAGCAGCTGGACCACCACAGACAATGAGCAGTTCTTC	CASSWTTTDNEQFF
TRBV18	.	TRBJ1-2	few	TGTGCCAGCTCCCCCACCCGGGAAAGGACTGGCTACACCTTC	CASSPTRERTGYTF
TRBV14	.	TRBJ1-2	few	TGTGCCAGCAGCCAAGTCCCTTATGGCTACACCTTC	CASSQVPYGYTF
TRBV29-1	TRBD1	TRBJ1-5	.	TGCAGCGTACAGGGGGACAATAGCAATCAGCCCCAGCATTTT	CSVQGDNSNQPQHF
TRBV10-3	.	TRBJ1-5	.	TGTGCCATCAGTAAGGGTGTCGAACAGCCCCAGCATTTT	CAISKGVEQPQHF
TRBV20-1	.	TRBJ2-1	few	TGCAGTGCTAGCATGGGCACTAGCCCTTACAATGAGCAGTTCTTC	CSASMGTSPYNEQFF
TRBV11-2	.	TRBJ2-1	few	TGTGCCAGCAGCTCGTTTCGGAATGAGCAGTTCTTC	CASSSFRNEQFF
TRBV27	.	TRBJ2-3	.	TGTGCCAGCAGACGGAGGGGGGCAGATACGCAGTATTTT	CASRRRGADTQYF